The TCR beta chain under discussion was sequenced for a study of T cells in Graves' hyperthyroidism and ophthalmopathy. Calling Graves' hyperthyroidism stable meant ophthalmopathy did not progress within 18 months. Patients were excluded because of uncontrolled infection, other autoimmune disease, pregnancy or lactation. It was RNA transcripts that yielded the amplified TCR beta CDR3 regions. The TCR CDR3 first-round RT-PCR relied on the HTBI primer set. TCRdb independently ran MiXCR on the multiplex PCR reads; one entry per CDR3 protein. The repertoire consists of about 680,000 distinct CDR3 sequences, with about a third occurring once and the leading ten covering around 29%. This clonotype was counted ten times or more. This clonotype originated in a woman between 40 and 55 years old with Graves' hyperthyroidism. The sequenced material came from blood.

CDR3 loop: CASSHGDVGSYEQYF. As DNA, the CDR3 is TGTGCCAGTAGTCACGGGGACGTAGGGTCCTACGAGCAGTACTTC. The J gene is TRBJ2-7, the V gene TRBV19; D tentatively reads TRBD1 or TRBD2 (5 bases each). Trimming removed 5 bases at V and 1 base at J, with 15 bases between. The CDR3 covers 15 residues. Germline V gives CDR1 LNHDA, CDR2 SQIVND (reference sequence).